Listed below are T cell receptor beta chains from one sample, sequenced in a study of CD8 T cells in Susac syndrome. TCRdb ran MiXCR on the immunoSEQ multiplex PCR reads and lists one entry per CDR3 protein. Of about 200,000 distinct CDR3 sequences listed, 85% to 95% are singletons. Input material: CD4+ T cells from PBMCs. The source is a human donor in good health. CDR3s include the opening cysteine and the closing phenylalanine or tryptophan. D genes are given only for firm matches. Clone sizes are given selectively: once, few, many, or a class where the clone is expanded.

>.|TRBV5-1|.|12|TRBJ2-5
CASSLQQETQYF
TGCGCCAGCAGCTTGCAGCAAGAGACCCAGTACTTC
>.|TRBV7-2|.|15|TRBJ2-1
CASSLEGTLYNEQFF
TGTGCCAGCAGCTTAGAAGGGACTCTTTACAATGAGCAGTTCTTC
>.|TRBV2|once|15|TRBJ2-7
CASIRDRLVPYEQYF
TGTGCCAGCATACGAGACAGGTTGGTACCCTACGAGCAGTACTTC
>.|TRBV9|.|11|TRBJ2-7
CASSRDYEQYF
TGTGCCAGCTCCAGGGATTACGAGCAGTACTTC
>TRBD2|TRBV9|.|13|TRBJ2-3
CASSVEAGDTQYF
TGTGCCAGCAGCGTCGAAGCGGGGGATACGCAGTATTTT
>.|TRBV27|few|12|TRBJ1-2
CASSLQGYGYTF
TGTGCCAGCAGTTTACAAGGGTATGGCTACACCTTC
>.|TRBV29-1|.|12|TRBJ2-3
CSVEEGGDTQYF
TGCAGCGTTGAAGAAGGGGGAGATACGCAGTATTTT
>.|TRBV6-6|.|13|TRBJ1-5
CASSRGTNQPQHF
TGTGCCAGCAGCCGCGGGACGAATCAGCCCCAGCATTTT
>.|TRBV9|.|13|TRBJ1-2
CASSQQVDYGYTF
TGTGCCAGCAGCCAGCAGGTTGACTATGGCTACACCTTC
>TRBD2|TRBV6-1|.|12|TRBJ2-6
CASAGVANVLTF
TGTGCCTCCGCGGGGGTGGCCAACGTCCTGACTTTC
>.|TRBV2|.|11|TRBJ2-1
CASTKTEEQFF
TGTGCCAGCACTAAGACTGAAGAGCAGTTCTTC
>.|TRBV29-1|.|13|TRBJ2-2
CSVAEDPGGELFF
TGCAGCGTTGCCGAGGACCCTGGGGGGGAGCTGTTTTTT
>.|TRBV4-2|.|15|TRBJ2-3
CASSQGGERADTQYF
TGTGCCAGCAGCCAAGGCGGGGAAAGAGCAGATACGCAGTATTTT
>TRBD2|TRBV4-3|.|17|TRBJ2-3
CASSQGRSSGSTDTQYF
TGCGCCAGCAGCCAAGGTCGTTCTAGCGGTTCCACAGATACGCAGTATTTT
>.|TRBV6-5|.|14|TRBJ1-1
CASSRRGGDTEAFF
TGTGCCAGCAGCCGACGCGGCGGGGACACTGAAGCTTTCTTT
>.|TRBV4-3|.|14|TRBJ1-1
CASSQDYRNTEAFF
TGCGCCAGCAGCCAGGATTACAGGAACACTGAAGCTTTCTTT
>.|TRBV7-8|.|14|TRBJ2-5
CASSLGASRETQYF
TGTGCCAGCAGCTTAGGCGCCTCAAGAGAGACCCAGTACTTC
>.|TRBV4-1|.|15|TRBJ2-1
CASSLRDLDRNEQFF
TGCGCCAGCAGCCTCCGGGACTTGGATAGGAATGAGCAGTTCTTC
>.|TRBV7-3|.|13|TRBJ1-1
CASSQPGGAEAFF
TGTGCCAGCAGCCAACCCGGAGGGGCTGAAGCTTTCTTT
>TRBD1|TRBV3-1|.|15|TRBJ1-6
CASSQTRTGISPLHF
TGTGCCAGCAGCCAAACCCGGACAGGTATTTCACCCCTCCACTTT
>.|TRBV29-1|.|15|TRBJ2-1
CSVRGVRSSYNEQFF
TGCAGCGTTAGGGGGGTCAGGAGCTCCTACAATGAGCAGTTCTTC
>.|TRBV29-1|.|12|TRBJ2-5
CSGRLRVETQYF
TGCAGCGGACGACTCAGGGTGGAGACCCAGTACTTC
>TRBD2|TRBV3-1|.|15|TRBJ2-3
CASSQASGGTDTQYF
TGTGCCAGCAGCCAAGCTAGCGGGGGCACAGATACGCAGTATTTT
>.|TRBV9|.|16|TRBJ2-5
CASSERGTGIQETQYF
TGTGCCAGCAGCGAGAGGGGAACAGGGATCCAAGAGACCCAGTACTTC
>.|TRBV29-1|.|13|TRBJ1-4
CSVVPATNEKLFF
TGCAGCGTGGTACCTGCAACTAATGAAAAACTGTTTTTT
>TRBD2|TRBV7-6|.|15|TRBJ2-3
CASSYSGSWADTQYF
TGTGCCAGCAGCTATAGCGGGAGTTGGGCAGATACGCAGTATTTT
>.|TRBV20-1|.|14|TRBJ2-7
CSASPVARAYEQYF
TGCAGTGCTTCCCCTGTAGCCAGAGCCTACGAGCAGTACTTC